The clone carrying this T cell receptor (beta chain) was seen only a few times. Original analysis: Nucleated cell counts were estimated from reference gene primer amplification. Data came from immunoSEQ multiplex PCR; TCRdb stores just in-frame clones and leaves some out. V, J and clone size were drawn from that table, and D and trimming were deduced from the DNA. The sample contains roughly 150,000 clones, more than 85% of which appear only once. This sample is part of a study of blood T cell repertoires in COVID-19. Across the whole study: From the United States, Italy and Spain came samples of acute and convalescent COVID-19. PBMCs, B-cell-depleted T cells, or T cells were the source of the cDNA or gDNA that made up the material.

CDR1 and CDR2 (germline): KGHDR, SFDVKD. Trimming cost V 4 bases and J 4 bases, with 20 bases left between them. This CDR3 comprises 17 residues. The J gene is TRBJ2-3, the V gene TRBV24-1; tentatively, D is TRBD1 (5 bases). The TCR originated in a man between 60 and 75 years old with active or convalescent COVID-19. Sequenced sample: peripheral blood. DNA of the CDR3: TGTGCCACCAGTGACCCCCAGGGCGCCCTGGCGGCAGATACGCAGTATTTT. It is translated as CATSDPQGALAADTQYF.